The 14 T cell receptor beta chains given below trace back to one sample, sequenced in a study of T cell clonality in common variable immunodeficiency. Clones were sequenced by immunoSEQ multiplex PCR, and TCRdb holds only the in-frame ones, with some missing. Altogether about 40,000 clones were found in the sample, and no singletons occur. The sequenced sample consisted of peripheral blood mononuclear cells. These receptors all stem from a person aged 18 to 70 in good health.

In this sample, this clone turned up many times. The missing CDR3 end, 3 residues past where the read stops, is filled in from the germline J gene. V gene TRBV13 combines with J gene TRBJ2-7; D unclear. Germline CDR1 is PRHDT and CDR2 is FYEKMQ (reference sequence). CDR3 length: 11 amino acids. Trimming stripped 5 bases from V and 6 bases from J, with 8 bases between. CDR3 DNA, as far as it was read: TGTGCCAGCAGCCGCTCGGGCGAG. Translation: CASSRSGE. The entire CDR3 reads CASSRSGEQYF.

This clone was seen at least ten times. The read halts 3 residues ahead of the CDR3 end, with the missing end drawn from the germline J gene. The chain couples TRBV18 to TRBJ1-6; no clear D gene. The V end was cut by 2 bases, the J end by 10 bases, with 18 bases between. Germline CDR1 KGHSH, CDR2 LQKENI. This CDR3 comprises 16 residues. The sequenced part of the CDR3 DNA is TGTGCCAGCTCACCAAATGGGTCCCCCGGCGGGTCACCC. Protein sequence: CASSPNGSPGGSP. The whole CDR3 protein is CASSPNGSPGGSPLHF.

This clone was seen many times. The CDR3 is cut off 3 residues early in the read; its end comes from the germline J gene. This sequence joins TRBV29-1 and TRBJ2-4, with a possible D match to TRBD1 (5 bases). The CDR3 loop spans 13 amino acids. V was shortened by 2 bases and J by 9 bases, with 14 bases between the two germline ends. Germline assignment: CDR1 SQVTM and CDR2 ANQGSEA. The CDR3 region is CSVESDSASIQYF. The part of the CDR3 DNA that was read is TGCAGCGTTGAAAGTGACAGTGCATCCATT.

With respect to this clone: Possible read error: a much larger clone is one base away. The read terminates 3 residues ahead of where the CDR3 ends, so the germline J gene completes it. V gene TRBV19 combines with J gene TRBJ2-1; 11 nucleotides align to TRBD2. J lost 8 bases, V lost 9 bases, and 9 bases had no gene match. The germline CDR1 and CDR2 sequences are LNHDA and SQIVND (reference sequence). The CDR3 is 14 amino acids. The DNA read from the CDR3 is TGTGCCAGCGATACTAGCGGGGGCAGGGATGAG. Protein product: CASDTSGGRDE. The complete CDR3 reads CASDTSGGRDEQFF.

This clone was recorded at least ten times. The chain's CDR3 is CAWSGGQQETQYF. The sequenced CDR3 bases are TGTGCCTGGAGTGGGGGCCAGCAAGAGACC. The chain uses TRBV30 and TRBJ2-5; weak D call: TRBD1 (5 bases). The read ends 3 residues early relative to the CDR3; the germline J gene fills the gap. The germline gives CDR1 GTSNPN, CDR2 SVGIG (reference sequence). The CDR3 has 13 residues. The V end lost 1 base, the J end lost 2 bases, and 8 bases lay between the germline ends.

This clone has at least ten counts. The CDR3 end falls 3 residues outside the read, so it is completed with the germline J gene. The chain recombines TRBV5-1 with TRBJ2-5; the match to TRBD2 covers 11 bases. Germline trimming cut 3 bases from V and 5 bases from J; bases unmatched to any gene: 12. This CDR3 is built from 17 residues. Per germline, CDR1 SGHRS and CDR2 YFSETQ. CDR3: CASSSAGVAGGYETQYF. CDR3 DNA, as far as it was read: TGCGCCAGCAGCTCAGCGGGGGTAGCGGGAGGGTACGAGACC.

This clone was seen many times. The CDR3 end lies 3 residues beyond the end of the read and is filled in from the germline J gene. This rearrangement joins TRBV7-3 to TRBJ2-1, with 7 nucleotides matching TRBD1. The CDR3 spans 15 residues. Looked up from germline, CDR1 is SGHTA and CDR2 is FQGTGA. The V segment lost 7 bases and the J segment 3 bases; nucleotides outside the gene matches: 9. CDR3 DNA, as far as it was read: TGTGCCAGCACCCTAGGGGCAGGGGGCTACAATGAG. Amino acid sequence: CASTLGAGGYNE. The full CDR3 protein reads CASTLGAGGYNEQFF.

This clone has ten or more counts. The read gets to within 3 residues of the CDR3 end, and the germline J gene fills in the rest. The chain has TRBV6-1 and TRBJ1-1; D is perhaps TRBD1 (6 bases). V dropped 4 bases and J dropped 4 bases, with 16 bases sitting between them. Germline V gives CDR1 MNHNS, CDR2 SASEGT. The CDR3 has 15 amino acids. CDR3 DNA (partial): TGTGCCAGCAGTGCGTCGGCGGGGGCAGGCACTGAA. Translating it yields CASSASAGAGTE. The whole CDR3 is CASSASAGAGTEAFF.

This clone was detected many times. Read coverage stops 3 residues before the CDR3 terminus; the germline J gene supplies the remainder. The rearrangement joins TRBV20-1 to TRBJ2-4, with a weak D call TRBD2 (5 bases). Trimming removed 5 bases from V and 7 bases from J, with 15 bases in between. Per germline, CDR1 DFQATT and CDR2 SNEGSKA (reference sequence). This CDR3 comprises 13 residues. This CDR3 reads CSAPLASGNIQYF. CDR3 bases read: TGCAGTGCTCCCTTAGCGTCGGGGAACATT.

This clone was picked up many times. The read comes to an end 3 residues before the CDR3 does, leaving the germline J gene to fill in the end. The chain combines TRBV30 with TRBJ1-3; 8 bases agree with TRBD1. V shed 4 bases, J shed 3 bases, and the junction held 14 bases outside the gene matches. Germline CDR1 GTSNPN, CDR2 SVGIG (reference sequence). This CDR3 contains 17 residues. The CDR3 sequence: CAWNQPGGAKGGNTIYF. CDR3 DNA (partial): TGTGCCTGGAACCAACCAGGGGGCGCAAAGGGTGGAAACACC.

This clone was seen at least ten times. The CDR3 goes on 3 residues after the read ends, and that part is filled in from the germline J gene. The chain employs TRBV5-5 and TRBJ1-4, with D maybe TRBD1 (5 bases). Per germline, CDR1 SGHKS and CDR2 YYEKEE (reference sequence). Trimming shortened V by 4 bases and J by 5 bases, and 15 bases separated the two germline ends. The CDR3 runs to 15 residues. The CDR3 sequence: CASSDRQPLNEKLFF. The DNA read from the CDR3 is TGTGCCAGCAGCGACCGACAGCCCCTGAATGAAAAA.

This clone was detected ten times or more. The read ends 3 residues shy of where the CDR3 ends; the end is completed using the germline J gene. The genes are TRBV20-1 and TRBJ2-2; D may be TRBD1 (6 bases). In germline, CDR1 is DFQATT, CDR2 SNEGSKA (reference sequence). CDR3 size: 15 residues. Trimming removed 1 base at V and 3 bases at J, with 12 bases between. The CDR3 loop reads CSARGQGLDTGELFF. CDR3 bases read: TGCAGTGCTAGAGGGCAGGGGCTGGACACCGGGGAG.

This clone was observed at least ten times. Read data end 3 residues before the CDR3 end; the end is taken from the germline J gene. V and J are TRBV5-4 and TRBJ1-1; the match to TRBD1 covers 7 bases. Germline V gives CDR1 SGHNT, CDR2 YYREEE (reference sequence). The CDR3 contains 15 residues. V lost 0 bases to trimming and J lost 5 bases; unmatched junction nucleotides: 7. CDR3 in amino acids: CASSLASQGRTEAFF. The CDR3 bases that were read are TGTGCCAGCAGCTTGGCCTCACAGGGGAGAACTGAA.

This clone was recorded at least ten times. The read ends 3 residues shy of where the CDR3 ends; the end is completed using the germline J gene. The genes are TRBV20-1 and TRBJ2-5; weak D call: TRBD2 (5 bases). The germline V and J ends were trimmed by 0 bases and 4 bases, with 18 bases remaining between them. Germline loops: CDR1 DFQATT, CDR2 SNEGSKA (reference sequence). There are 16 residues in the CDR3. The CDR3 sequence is CSAREASGQKGETQYF. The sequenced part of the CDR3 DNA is TGCAGTGCTAGAGAGGCAAGCGGCCAAAAGGGAGAGACC.